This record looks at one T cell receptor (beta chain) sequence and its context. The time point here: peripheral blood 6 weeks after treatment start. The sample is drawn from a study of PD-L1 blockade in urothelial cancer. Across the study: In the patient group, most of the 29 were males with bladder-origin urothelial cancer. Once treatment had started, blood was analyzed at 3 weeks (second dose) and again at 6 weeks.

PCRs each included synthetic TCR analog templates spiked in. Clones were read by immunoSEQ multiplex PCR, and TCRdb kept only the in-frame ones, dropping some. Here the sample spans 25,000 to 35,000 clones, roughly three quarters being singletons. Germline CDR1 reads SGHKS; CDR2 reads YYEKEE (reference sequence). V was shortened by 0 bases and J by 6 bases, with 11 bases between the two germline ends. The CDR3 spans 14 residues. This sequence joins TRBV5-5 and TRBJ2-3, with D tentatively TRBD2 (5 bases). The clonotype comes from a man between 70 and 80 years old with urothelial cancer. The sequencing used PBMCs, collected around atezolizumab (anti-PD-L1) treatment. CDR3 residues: CASSLDGNGDTQYF. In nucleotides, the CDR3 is TGTGCCAGCAGCTTGGACGGGAATGGGGATACGCAGTATTTT. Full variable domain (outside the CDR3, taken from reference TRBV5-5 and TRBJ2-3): DAGVTQSPTHLIKTRGQQVTLRCSPISGHKSVSWYQQVLGQGPQFIFQYYEKEERGRGNFPDRFSARQFPNYSSELNVNALLLGDSALYLCASSLDGNGDTQYFGPGTRLTVL.